The TCR beta chain under discussion was sequenced for a study of human T cells and chemical hapten exposure. One entry per CDR3 protein results from TCRdb running MiXCR on the RACE reads. The sample comprises approximately 340,000 distinct CDR3 sequences, about 7% of which are singletons, and less than 10% rests with the top ten. Study-wide findings and caveats: TCRs whose frequency exceeded 1 in 1000 remained the same following DPC sensitization.

The time point is: patch test 1, 2 weeks after DPC sensitization. Documented treatment: therapeutic diphenylcyclopropenone sensitization with weekly scalp DPC. V was clipped by 3 bases and J by 1 base, with 18 bases between them. Germline V gene lookup returns CDR1 MDHEN and CDR2 SYDVKM. The CDR3 is 17 amino acids. In the case of this clonotype: The antigen is not known.

This rearrangement joins TRBV28 to TRBJ2-5, with TRBD2 as a possible D gene (5 bases). Specimen: whole blood, collected in connection with sensitization to the hapten diphenylcyclopropenone (DPC). This TCR was recovered from a woman between 18 and 29 years old with alopecia areata. Some clones in this sample may be carry-over from other donors' samples. DNA of the CDR3: TGTGCCAGCAGTTTTACCCGGACCGTGGAGGTCCAAGAGACCCAGTACTTC. It specifies CASSFTRTVEVQETQYF.